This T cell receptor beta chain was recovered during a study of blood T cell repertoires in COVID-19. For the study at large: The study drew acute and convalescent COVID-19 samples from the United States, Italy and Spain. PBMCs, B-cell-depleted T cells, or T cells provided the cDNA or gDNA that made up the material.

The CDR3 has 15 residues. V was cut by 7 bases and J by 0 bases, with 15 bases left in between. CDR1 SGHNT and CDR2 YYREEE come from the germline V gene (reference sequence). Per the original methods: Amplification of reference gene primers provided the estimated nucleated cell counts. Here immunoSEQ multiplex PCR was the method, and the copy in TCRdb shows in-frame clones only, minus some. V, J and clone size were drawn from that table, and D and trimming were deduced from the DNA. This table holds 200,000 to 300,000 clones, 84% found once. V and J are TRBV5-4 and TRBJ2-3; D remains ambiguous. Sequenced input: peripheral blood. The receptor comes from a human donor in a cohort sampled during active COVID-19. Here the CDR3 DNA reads TGTGCCAGCTCCTTGCCCCCCGGGAGCACAGATACGCAGTATTTT. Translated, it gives CASSLPPGSTDTQYF.